Below are 15 T cell receptor beta chains sequenced from a single sample in a study of radiation and T cells in renal cell carcinoma. Stated time point: baseline pretreatment blood. This sample's treatment: 15 Gy SBRT to primary tumor, nephrectomy 4 weeks later. Produced via immunoSEQ multiplex PCR; TCRdb's table is partial and in-frame only. The data show some 100,000 clones, over 75% seen once. The sequencing here drew on blood, taken from a patient whose treatment included radiotherapy and nephrectomy. The receptors here all came from a man between 60 and 70 years old with renal cell carcinoma.

V usage is TRBV6-1 and J usage is TRBJ1-2, with D tentatively TRBD1 (5 bases). Germline CDR1 is MNHNS and CDR2 is SASEGT. CDR3 length equals 14 residues. Between the trimmed V and J ends, which lost 7 bases and 4 bases, there was a span of 16 bases. The CDR3 is CASTFSPGTYGYTF. CDR3 nucleotides: TGTGCCAGCACCTTTTCGCCAGGGACCTATGGCTACACCTTC.

J is TRBJ2-7 and V is TRBV10-2; 7 positions match TRBD1. The CDR3 has 16 amino acids. The germline CDR1 and CDR2 sequences are WSHSY and SAAADI. With 3 bases clipped from V and 3 bases from J, the junction kept 11 bases outside the gene matches. CDR3 in amino acids: CASSETGQRGDYEQYF. The CDR3 DNA is TGCGCCAGCAGTGAAACGGGACAGAGAGGGGACTACGAGCAGTACTTC.

J is TRBJ2-2 and V is TRBV19, with D unresolved. Between the trimmed V and J ends, which lost 7 bases and 6 bases, there was a span of 9 bases. Germline loops: CDR1 LNHDA, CDR2 SQIVND (reference sequence). This CDR3 comprises 12 residues. CDR3 DNA sequence: TGTGCCAGTAATAGTCTTCCCGGGGAGCTGTTTTTT. Translation gives CASNSLPGELFF.

The CDR3 protein is CAISEGGLNNEQFF. The CDR3 region has the DNA TGTGCCATCAGTGAAGGGGGTCTGAACAATGAGCAGTTCTTC. The chain recombines TRBV10-3 with TRBJ2-1, with a tentative D call TRBD1 (6 bases). The V gene's germline CDR1 is ENHRY and CDR2 SYGVKD. CDR3 length: 14 residues. The V gene lost 3 bases and the J gene lost 5 bases, with 11 bases spanning the gap.

This clone was counted a few times. The rearrangement uses TRBV5-1 and TRBJ1-1; D may be TRBD1 (5 bases). The CDR3 totals 13 residues. In germline, CDR1 is SGHRS, CDR2 YFSETQ. Deletions cut 9 bases from V and 0 bases from J, with 12 bases between. The CDR3 sequence: CAILVTVNTEAFF. The CDR3 DNA is TGCGCCATCCTGGTGACAGTGAACACTGAAGCTTTCTTT.

CDR3 sequence reads: CASSPRLGAGVYNEQFF. In nucleotides, the CDR3 is TGTGCCAGCAGCCCCCGGTTGGGAGCGGGAGTTTACAATGAGCAGTTCTTC. V and J are TRBV9 and TRBJ2-1; 8 nucleotides line up with TRBD2. Germline CDR1 and CDR2: SGDLS and YYNGEE. The CDR3 totals 17 residues. After removal of 4 bases from V and 4 bases from J, the junction contained 13 bases not matched to a gene.

The V gene is TRBV2, the J gene TRBJ1-3; 7 nucleotides line up with TRBD1. Trimming cost V 6 bases and J 2 bases; bases outside gene matches: 4. There are 14 residues in the CDR3. CDR1 SNHLY and CDR2 FYNNEI come from the germline V gene. The CDR3 DNA sequence: TGTGCCAGCAGAGGGACAGCGCCTGGAAACACCATATATTTT. Its protein is CASRGTAPGNTIYF.

The chain uses TRBV28 and TRBJ1-5; D unresolved. Germline V gene lookup returns CDR1 MDHEN and CDR2 SYDVKM. This CDR3 has 11 residues. V shed 5 bases and J shed 15 bases, with 14 bases lying between them. CDR3 sequence (DNA): TGTGCCAGCAGTGCATCCCGGCCCAGGCATTTT. Its protein product is CASSASRPRHF.

V gene TRBV4-1 combines with J gene TRBJ2-7, with D perhaps TRBD2 (5 bases). The CDR3 runs 18 residues. Between the trimmed V and J ends, which lost 0 bases and 2 bases, there was a span of 20 bases. The germline V gene has CDR1 MGHRA and CDR2 YSYEKL. The CDR3 DNA sequence: TGCGCCAGCAGCCAAGATCCGCTACTAGGATGGGAGACCTACGAGCAGTACTTC. Translated: CASSQDPLLGWETYEQYF.

V and J are TRBV19 and TRBJ2-2; D remains ambiguous. Germline-derived CDR1 and CDR2 are LNHDA and SQIVND (reference sequence). The CDR3 extends over 16 amino acids. Deletions cut 1 base from V and 4 bases from J, with 13 bases between. CDR3 coding DNA: TGTGCCAGTAGTATAGGTCCAGCCGGAACCACCGGGGAGCTGTTTTTT. It yields the protein CASSIGPAGTTGELFF.

This clone was picked up one time. V is TRBV7-2 and J is TRBJ1-2, with 8 bases fitting TRBD1. CDR3 length: 15 residues. Unmatched junction bases numbered 9, after V lost 2 bases and J lost 7 bases. The germline CDR1 and CDR2 sequences are SGHTA and FQGNSA. CDR3 DNA sequence: TGTGCCAGCAGCTTAATGAGGCAGGGGGCGGCTGGCTACACCTTC. It yields the protein CASSLMRQGAAGYTF.

The chain has TRBV29-1 and TRBJ2-3; no reliable D call. Per the germline V gene, CDR1 is SQVTM and CDR2 is ANQGSEA. V was clipped by 5 bases and J by 0 bases, with 12 bases between them. This CDR3 comprises 14 residues. The CDR3 DNA is TGCAGCGTTTACGGTGTCACTAGCACAGATACGCAGTATTTT. Protein sequence: CSVYGVTSTDTQYF.

A single count supports this clone. The chain carries TRBV15 and TRBJ2-7, with TRBD1 matching 8 bases. The CDR3 contains 15 residues. V was pared by 3 bases and J by 2 bases, with 6 bases of the junction left unmatched. In germline, CDR1 is LNHNV, CDR2 YYDKDF (reference sequence). The CDR3 sequence is CATSSLGTGPYEQYF. The DNA of the CDR3 is TGTGCCACCAGCAGCCTCGGGACAGGACCCTACGAGCAGTACTTC.

The V gene is TRBV19, the J gene TRBJ2-1; 9 bases match TRBD2. The CDR3 length is 15 residues. CDR1 and CDR2 (germline): LNHDA, SQIVND (reference sequence). After removal of 5 bases from V and 6 bases from J, the junction contained 8 bases not matched to a gene. The CDR3 DNA is TGTGCCAGTAGTCTGGTGCTAGCGGGGCTCAATGAGCAGTTCTTC. This gives the protein CASSLVLAGLNEQFF. The variable domain in full, with the rest retrieved from reference TRBV19 and TRBJ2-1, is DGGITQSPKYLFRKEGQNVTLSCEQNLNHDAMYWYRQDPGQGLRLIYYSQIVNDFQKGDIAEGYSVSREKKESFPLTVTSAQKNPTAFYLCASSLVLAGLNEQFFGPGTRLTVL.

The chain links TRBV5-6 to TRBJ2-2, with D possibly being TRBD1 or TRBD2 (5 bases each). Trimming left V 4 bases short and J 2 bases short, with 12 bases between. The length of the CDR3 is 15 residues. Germline V gene data show CDR1 as SGHDT and CDR2 as YYEEEE. The CDR3 loop is CASSRRDLNTGELFF. CDR3 nucleotides: TGTGCCAGCAGCCGCCGGGACCTTAACACCGGGGAGCTGTTTTTT.